This T cell receptor (beta chain) was observed in a study of blood T cell repertoires in COVID-19. Study-wide background: The United States, Italy and Spain provided the acute and convalescent COVID-19 samples.

This table comes from immunoSEQ multiplex PCR, and its TCRdb copy is limited to in-frame clones, with some not included. The table lists 55,000 to 65,000 clones, roughly 91% of them singletons, with 1.5% to 2% in the top ten. Input material: peripheral blood. This TCR came from a human donor in a cohort sampled during active COVID-19.

CDR3 protein: CASSIVQGPQHF. DNA for the CDR3: TGTGCCAGTAGTATAGTACAGGGGCCCCAGCATTTT. The J gene is TRBJ1-5, the V gene TRBV19, with D tentatively TRBD1 (6 bases). CDR1 LNHDA and CDR2 SQIVND come from the germline V gene (reference sequence). With 1 base removed from V and 9 bases from J, the gap between germline ends came to 7 bases. The CDR3 consists of 12 residues. The variable domain in full, completed from reference TRBV19 and TRBJ1-5, reads DGGITQSPKYLFRKEGQNVTLSCEQNLNHDAMYWYRQDPGQGLRLIYYSQIVNDFQKGDIAEGYSVSREKKESFPLTVTSAQKNPTAFYLCASSIVQGPQHFGDGTRLSIL.